This TCR beta chain was sequenced for a study of T cell repertoires in cytomegalovirus infection. This clonotype occurred a few times. Its antigen is undetermined. TCRdb reanalysed the reads using MiXCR and keeps one entry per CDR3 protein. The table records approximately 730,000 distinct CDR3 sequences, 30% to 40% of them present only once. Germline V lookup: CDR1 MGHRA, CDR2 YSYEKL. The CDR3 length is 18 residues. The V end was cut by 0 bases, the J end by 0 bases, with 12 bases between. The origin of this receptor is a human donor in good health (CMV status not recorded). Some clones in this sample may be carry-over from other donors' samples. This material consisted of cultured PBMCs, taken from culture after CMV antigen stimulation. The chain links TRBV4-1 to TRBJ1-6; D unresolved. The CDR3 is CASSQEYRASSYNSPLHF. CDR3 coding DNA: TGCGCCAGCAGCCAAGAATATCGGGCAAGCTCCTATAATTCACCCCTCCACTTT.